Listed here is a single T cell receptor (beta chain). Its target is unknown. The data were taken from a study of response to subunit inactivated influenza vaccine. Overall study findings and caveats: After each seasonal influenza vaccination, few new T cells are recruited, the authors suggested.

This CDR3 contains 14 residues. Germline V gives CDR1 DFQATT, CDR2 SNEGSKA (reference sequence). V was cut by 3 bases and J by 0 bases, with 11 bases left in between. TCRdb reprocessed the RT-PCR reads with MiXCR, giving one entry per CDR3 protein. The data show roughly 670,000 distinct CDR3 sequences, with about 14% seen just once and roughly 7.2% held by the top ten. The chain carries TRBV20-1 and TRBJ1-2; D unclear. This receptor was obtained from a man aged 45-65 years who received an inactivated influenza vaccine. The sequenced sample was PBMCs from blood, obtained approximately 15 days before vaccination. The CDR3 spells CSARLASTNYGYTF. CDR3 DNA sequence: TGCAGTGCTAGGTTGGCCAGCACTAACTATGGCTACACCTTC.